The present TCR beta chain was sequenced within a study of read filtering for tumor transcriptome and immune sequencing (TCRdb year 2020). For the study in its entirety: Of the patients in the cohort, under 20 were male and 14 to 15 were female, and their mean age was approximately 71 years, with a range of roughly 45 to 90. Whole-transcriptome libraries were prepared with the TruSeq RNA Access Library Prep Kit after DNase treatment. Per sample, about 4.05 to 10.27 million TCR-region mapped reads were obtained with IR-seq, compared with only 85 to 1273 with RNA-seq. The study compared TCR repertoires from targeted immune repertoire sequencing and bulk whole-transcriptome sequencing run on the same bone marrow samples. One main goal was a read-filtering strategy for immune repertoire data, in particular deciding whether clonotypes backed by only one read should be removed. By revised international staging, fewer than ten patients were R-ISS I, about 16 were R-ISS II and more than five were R-ISS III.

This clonotype was seen a handful of times. Its antigen is currently not known. No quality values exist for individual bases; no much larger clone is one base distant. Study-wide findings and limitations: IR-seq captured clonotypes at much higher depth and more reliably than RNA-seq, and smaller IR-seq throughput sufficed to identify most shared clonotypes. The sorted CD138-negative fraction was not purified T cells but a mixed bone marrow immune population. In IR-seq, about four fifths of clonotypes but roughly 4% of total reads were represented by single-read clonotypes, whereas in RNA-seq, roughly three quarters of clonotypes and approximately 40% of reads were represented by single-read clonotypes. The correlation between IR-seq and RNA-seq shared clonotype proportions was increased by removal of single-read clonotypes.

Starting from about 400 ng RNA, TCR libraries were constructed with the Immunoverse kit using molecular barcoded adaptors that cover the alpha/delta and beta/gamma chains. TCR library preparation was performed with the same RNA that was used for transcriptome sequencing. An Illumina HiSeq 4000 with 2 x 150 cycles was used to sequence the TCR libraries. The source study handled its data this way. With MiXCR, TCR reads were aligned to human V, D, J and C references and assembled into CDR3 clonotypes, with quality filtering and error correction included. The tcR package in R was used to analyze clonotype counts and gene usage diversity. Raw mapping reads were checked after the RNA-seq reads had been mapped by STAR aligner version 2.5.3a onto the human GRCh37 genome. To test how sequencing depth affected the clonotypes detected, IR-seq fastq files were randomly downsampled with Seqtk 1.3. TCRdb trimmed the raw reads at Q25, called clones with MiXCR and kept productive beta chains. Each entry is one CDR3 protein sequence, shown with its most common DNA and genes. Clone size and V and J calls follow TCRdb, not the original study. The sample has some 120,000 distinct CDR3 sequences on record, around 13% of them singletons. The ten largest clones take up approximately 10% of the sample.

Every patient had bone marrow sampled at the time of active disease. Ficoll-Hypaque density gradient centrifugation was used to isolate bone marrow mononuclear cells. Myeloma plasma cells were removed and CD138-negative cells were collected by negative selection after labeling with CD138 magnetic microbeads on a MACS separator. Flow cytometry with CD138 antibodies on an Attune NxT was used to check how pure the isolated cells were. Total RNA was extracted using TRIzol reagent and was quantified on a NanoDrop spectrophotometer. Paired RNA-seq and IR-seq were performed on the CD138-negative bone marrow sample of each patient. CDR1 LGHNT and CDR2 FRNRAP were looked up in the germline V gene. From V the trimming removes 6 bases and from J it removes 5 bases, while the gene matches leave 11 bases of the junction unaccounted for. The CDR3 starts with the cysteine, ends with the phenylalanine, and has 16 residues. The CDR3 DNA has 48 bases and is translated from base 1.

The sequence came from a donor at least 40 years old with multiple myeloma. What was sequenced was a population of CD138-negative cells sorted from bone marrow. The sample's cell subset or site label, decoded: bone marrow mononuclear cells depleted of CD138+ plasma/myeloma cells by negative magnetic selection. This sequence uses TRBV12-5 and TRBJ2-1; 9 bases in the junction line up with TRBD2. The DNA reads as follows: TGTGCTAGTGGCCCGATGCGCGGGGGGGCCCACAATGAGCAGTTCTTC. Its protein product is CASGPMRGGAHNEQFF. Joined to the reference TRBV12-5 and TRBJ2-1 proteins, this CDR3 gives the full variable domain: DARVTQTPRHKVTEMGQEVTMRCQPILGHNTVFWYRQTMMQGLELLAYFRNRAPLDDSGMPKDRFSAEMPDATLATLKIQPSEPRDSAVYFCASGPMRGGAHNEQFFGPGTRLTVL.